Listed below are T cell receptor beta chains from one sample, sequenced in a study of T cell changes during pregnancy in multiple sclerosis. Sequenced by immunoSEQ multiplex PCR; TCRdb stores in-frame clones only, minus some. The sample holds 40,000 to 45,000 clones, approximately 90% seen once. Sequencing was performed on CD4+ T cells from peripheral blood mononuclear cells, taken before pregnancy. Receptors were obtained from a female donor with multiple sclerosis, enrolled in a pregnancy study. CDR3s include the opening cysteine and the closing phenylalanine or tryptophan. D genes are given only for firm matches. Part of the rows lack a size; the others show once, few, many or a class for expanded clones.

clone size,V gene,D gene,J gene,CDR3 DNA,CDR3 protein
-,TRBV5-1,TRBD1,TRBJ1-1,TGCGCCAGTTTCACAGGGACAGGGGGCATGGGCACTGAAGCTTTCTTT,CASFTGTGGMGTEAFF
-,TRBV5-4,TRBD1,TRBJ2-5,TGTGCCAGCAGCGCACAGGGGATACGGGAGACCCAGTACTTC,CASSAQGIRETQYF
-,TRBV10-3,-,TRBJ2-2,TGTGCCATCAGTGAGTCTTTAACCGGGGAGCTGTTTTTT,CAISESLTGELFF
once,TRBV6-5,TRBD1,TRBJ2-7,TGTGCCAGCAGACTCGGGACAGGAAGAACCTACGAGCAGTACTTC,CASRLGTGRTYEQYF
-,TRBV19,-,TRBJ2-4,TGTGCCAGTAGTATAGATGGCAGGGTGACGGAACAGTACTTC,CASSIDGRVTEQYF
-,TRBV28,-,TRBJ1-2,TGTGCCAGCAGTCCCTCCGGGTCAGACGTCTATGGCTACACCTTC,CASSPSGSDVYGYTF
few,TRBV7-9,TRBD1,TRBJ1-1,TGTGCCAGCAGCCTTCAGGGGGTGCAACGGGCTTTCTTT,CASSLQGVQRAFF
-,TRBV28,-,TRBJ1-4,TGTGCCAGCAGGGCAGGGGAAACGAAAAAACTGTTTTTT,CASRAGETKKLFF
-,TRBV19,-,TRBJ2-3,TGTGCCAGTAGTTCCTGGGACGGACAGCCAGATACGCAGTATTTT,CASSSWDGQPDTQYF
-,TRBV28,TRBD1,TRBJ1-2,TGTGCCAGCAGTTGGGGAGGACAGGGTCCGGGCTATGGCTACACCTTC,CASSWGGQGPGYGYTF
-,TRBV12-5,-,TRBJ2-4,TGTGCTAGTGGTTTGGCCGGACAGCCTCAGTACTTC,CASGLAGQPQYF
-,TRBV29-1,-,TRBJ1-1,TGCAGCGTTTCACGAGGGAGGGAGACAGAAGCTTTCTTT,CSVSRGRETEAFF
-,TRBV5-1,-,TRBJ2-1,TGCGCCAGCAGCTTGGATAGGGGGGAGCAGTTCTTC,CASSLDRGEQFF
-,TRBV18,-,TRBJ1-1,TGTGCCAGCTCACCATTAGGGCAGGGGAGTGTCAACACTGAAGCTTTCTTT,CASSPLGQGSVNTEAFF
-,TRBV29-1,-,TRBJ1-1,TGCAGCGTTGTCGTCCAGGGGCTCTTGAACACTGAAGCTTTCTTT,CSVVVQGLLNTEAFF
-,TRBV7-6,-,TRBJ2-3,TGTGCCAGCAGCTTACGAACAGGGTCAGATACGCAGTATTTT,CASSLRTGSDTQYF
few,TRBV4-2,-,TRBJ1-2,TGTGCCAGCAGCCAAGCCAGCTATGGCTACACCTTC,CASSQASYGYTF
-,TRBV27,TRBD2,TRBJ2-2,TGTGCCAGCAGTTTAGCGGGGGGCATCGGGGAGCTGTTTTTT,CASSLAGGIGELFF
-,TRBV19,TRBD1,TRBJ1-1,TGTGCCAGTAGTCACGGGACAGGGGGGACTGAAGCTTTCTTT,CASSHGTGGTEAFF
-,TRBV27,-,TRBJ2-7,TGTGCCAGCAGTCTCCAAGAGCACTACGAGCAGTACTTC,CASSLQEHYEQYF
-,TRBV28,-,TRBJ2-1,TGTGCCAGCAGCCGCCCAGGTGCGGGACGGGGCAATGAGCAGTTCTTC,CASSRPGAGRGNEQFF
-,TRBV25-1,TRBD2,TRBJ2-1,TGTGCCAGCAGCGCTAGGACTAGCGGGAGGCTCAATGAGCAGTTCTTC,CASSARTSGRLNEQFF
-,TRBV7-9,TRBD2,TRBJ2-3,TGTGCCAGCAGCCCATCTCCAGCGGGATCCACAGATACGCAGTATTTT,CASSPSPAGSTDTQYF
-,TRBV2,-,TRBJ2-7,TGTGCCAGCAGTCGGGGTCTCTACGGCTACGAGCAGTACTTC,CASSRGLYGYEQYF
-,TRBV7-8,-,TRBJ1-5,TGTGCCACCCGGAGGGGGGGGGATCAGCCCCAGCATTTT,CATRRGGDQPQHF
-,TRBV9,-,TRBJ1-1,TGTGCCAGCAGCGTAGACCAGGGAGGGTTAACTGAAGCTTTCTTT,CASSVDQGGLTEAFF
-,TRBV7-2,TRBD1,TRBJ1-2,TGTGCCAGCAGCTTAGCCGCAGGGGGTGTCTATGGCTACACCTTC,CASSLAAGGVYGYTF
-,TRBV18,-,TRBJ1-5,TGTGCCAGCTCACCGACTTCAGGGAGCAATCAGCCCCAGCATTTT,CASSPTSGSNQPQHF
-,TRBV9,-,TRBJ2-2,TGTGCCAGCAGCGTAGAACTAGCAGGCGGGGAGCTGTTTTTT,CASSVELAGGELFF